The rows below give T cell receptor beta chains drawn from one sample of a study of molecular identifiers for immune sequencing clone quantification. TCRdb analysed the PCR reads with MiXCR anew, one entry per CDR3 protein. The sample includes about 640,000 distinct CDR3 sequences, just under 20% of them seen just once. The specimen was naive CD8+ T cells from blood, with Jurkat cell RNA spiked in. The receptors here all came from a human donor in good health. Some libraries in this study had Jurkat cell RNA spiked in. Both conserved end residues are part of each CDR3. Fields, in order: D gene, V gene, J gene, clone size, CDR3 protein, CDR3 DNA. The D gene is left open where the match is weak. Rows may omit the clone size; those that give it use once, few, many or a size class.

D gene: -
V gene: TRBV28
J gene: TRBJ2-5
clone size: many
CDR3 protein: CASSMISETQYF
CDR3 DNA: TGTGCCAGCAGTATGATATCAGAGACCCAGTACTTC

D gene: -
V gene: TRBV20-1
J gene: TRBJ2-2
clone size: many
CDR3 protein: CSATRLGNTGELFF
CDR3 DNA: TGCAGTGCTACCCGACTAGGGAACACCGGGGAGCTGTTTTTT

D gene: -
V gene: TRBV5-1
J gene: TRBJ2-3
clone size: many
CDR3 protein: CASSPPGYITDTQYF
CDR3 DNA: TGCGCCAGCAGCCCACCGGGATATATCACAGATACGCAGTATTTT

D gene: -
V gene: TRBV6-5
J gene: TRBJ2-7
clone size: many
CDR3 protein: CASSYSSRGEQYF
CDR3 DNA: TGTGCCAGCAGTTACTCGTCCAGAGGCGAGCAGTACTTC

D gene: TRBD2
V gene: TRBV2
J gene: TRBJ2-7
clone size: -
CDR3 protein: CASSVLGTSGSYEQYF
CDR3 DNA: TGTGCCAGCAGTGTCTTAGGAACTAGCGGGAGTTACGAGCAGTACTTC

D gene: TRBD2
V gene: TRBV4-1
J gene: TRBJ2-5
clone size: -
CDR3 protein: CASSQRAGGQETQYF
CDR3 DNA: TGCGCCAGCAGCCAAAGAGCGGGGGGACAAGAGACCCAGTACTTC

D gene: TRBD1
V gene: TRBV9
J gene: TRBJ2-3
clone size: many
CDR3 protein: CASSVTGAASDTQYF
CDR3 DNA: TGTGCCAGCAGCGTCACAGGGGCGGCCTCAGATACGCAGTATTTT

D gene: -
V gene: TRBV5-1
J gene: TRBJ2-3
clone size: few
CDR3 protein: CASSFGTRTDTQYF
CDR3 DNA: TGCGCCAGCAGCTTCGGGACCCGCACAGATACGCAGTATTTT

D gene: -
V gene: TRBV9
J gene: TRBJ2-7
clone size: -
CDR3 protein: CASSVGSGVSYEQYF
CDR3 DNA: TGTGCCAGCAGCGTAGGAAGCGGAGTCTCCTACGAGCAGTACTTC

D gene: -
V gene: TRBV19
J gene: TRBJ2-7
clone size: -
CDR3 protein: CASSIKAPNEQYF
CDR3 DNA: TGTGCCAGTAGTATAAAGGCCCCCAATGAGCAGTACTTC

D gene: -
V gene: TRBV7-2
J gene: TRBJ2-5
clone size: many
CDR3 protein: CASSFFDGGETQYF
CDR3 DNA: TGTGCCAGCAGCTTTTTCGATGGGGGTGAGACCCAGTACTTC

D gene: -
V gene: TRBV28
J gene: TRBJ2-7
clone size: many
CDR3 protein: CASSLLRDSYEQYF
CDR3 DNA: TGTGCCAGCAGTTTGCTCCGGGACTCCTACGAGCAGTACTTC

D gene: TRBD2
V gene: TRBV4-3
J gene: TRBJ2-1
clone size: -
CDR3 protein: CASSREAEIAGGGNEQFF
CDR3 DNA: TGCGCCAGCAGCCGGGAGGCCGAAATAGCGGGAGGGGGCAATGAGCAGTTCTTC

D gene: -
V gene: TRBV19
J gene: TRBJ1-2
clone size: -
CDR3 protein: CASSGDGYGYTF
CDR3 DNA: TGTGCCAGTAGTGGGGACGGCTATGGCTACACCTTC

D gene: TRBD2
V gene: TRBV4-3
J gene: TRBJ2-3
clone size: many
CDR3 protein: CASSPRTSGGPPQYF
CDR3 DNA: TGCGCCAGCAGCCCAAGGACTAGCGGGGGACCCCCGCAGTATTTT

D gene: -
V gene: TRBV30
J gene: TRBJ2-7
clone size: many
CDR3 protein: CAWSVTGTPGEQYF
CDR3 DNA: TGTGCCTGGAGTGTTACAGGGACCCCCGGCGAGCAGTACTTC